This T cell receptor beta chain was identified during a study of cytomegalovirus exposure and HLA in healthy donors. PCR involved 60 Vbeta and 13 Jbeta primers. Here immunoSEQ multiplex PCR was the method, and the copy in TCRdb shows in-frame clones only, minus some. The data show roughly 150,000 clones, around 75% seen once. Germline V gene lookup returns CDR1 SGDLS and CDR2 YYNGEE. The CDR3 has 16 amino acids. V was clipped by 0 bases and J by 0 bases, with 12 bases between them. As regards this clone: Its antigen is undetermined.

Study conclusions and caveats: The authors confirmed in vitro that a few CMV-associated chains were specific for CMV antigens. Reports state that TCR beta sequences accurately predicted most subjects' HLA-A and HLA-B alleles. Associated with cytomegalovirus, according to the listing, were some 180 TCR beta chains.

This receptor was taken from a male donor in good health and CMV-seronegative. Sequenced sample: PBMCs. The chain couples TRBV9 to TRBJ1-2; the D gene is possibly TRBD1 (6 bases). The CDR3, as DNA: TGTGCCAGCAGCGTAGAGTCAGGGGCCGCTAACTATGGCTACACCTTC. Translated, it gives CASSVESGAANYGYTF. Together with reference TRBV9 and TRBJ1-2, the CDR3 gives the full variable domain: DSGVTQTPKHLITATGQRVTLRCSPRSGDLSVYWYQQSLDQGLQFLIQYYNGEERAKGNILERFSAQQFPDLHSELNLSSLELGDSALYFCASSVESGAANYGYTFGSGTRLTVV.